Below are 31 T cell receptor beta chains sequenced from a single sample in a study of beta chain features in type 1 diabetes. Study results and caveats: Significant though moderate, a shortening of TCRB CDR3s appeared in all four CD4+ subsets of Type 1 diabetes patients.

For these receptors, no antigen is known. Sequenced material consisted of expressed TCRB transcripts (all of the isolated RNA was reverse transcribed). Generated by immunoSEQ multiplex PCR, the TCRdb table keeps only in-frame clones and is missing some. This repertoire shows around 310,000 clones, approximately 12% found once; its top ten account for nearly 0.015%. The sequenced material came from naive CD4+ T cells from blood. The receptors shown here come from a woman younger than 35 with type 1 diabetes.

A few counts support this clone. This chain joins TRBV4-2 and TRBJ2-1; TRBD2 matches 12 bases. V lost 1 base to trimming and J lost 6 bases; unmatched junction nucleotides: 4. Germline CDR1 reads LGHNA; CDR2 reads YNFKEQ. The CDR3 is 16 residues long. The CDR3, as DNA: TGTGCCAGCAGCCAAGTGACTAGCGGGAGAGGCAATGAGCAGTTCTTC. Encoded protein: CASSQVTSGRGNEQFF.

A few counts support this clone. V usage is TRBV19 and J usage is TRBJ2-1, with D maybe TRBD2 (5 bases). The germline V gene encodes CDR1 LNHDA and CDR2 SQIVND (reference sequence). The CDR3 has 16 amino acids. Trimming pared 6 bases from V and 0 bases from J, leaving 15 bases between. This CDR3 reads CASSHLRLSSYNEQFF. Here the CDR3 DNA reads TGTGCCAGTAGCCACCTGAGACTAAGCTCCTACAATGAGCAGTTCTTC.

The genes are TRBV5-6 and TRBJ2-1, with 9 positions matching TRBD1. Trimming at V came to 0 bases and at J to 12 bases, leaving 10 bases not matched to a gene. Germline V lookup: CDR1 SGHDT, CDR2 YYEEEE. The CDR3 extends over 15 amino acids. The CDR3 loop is CASSLAGQGTLLQFF. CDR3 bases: TGTGCCAGCAGCTTGGCGGGACAGGGAACTCTTTTGCAGTTCTTC.

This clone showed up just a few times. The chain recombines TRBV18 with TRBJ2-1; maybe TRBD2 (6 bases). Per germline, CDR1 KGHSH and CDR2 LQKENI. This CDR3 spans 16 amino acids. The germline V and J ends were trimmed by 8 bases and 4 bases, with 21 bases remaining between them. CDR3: CASTFGVRDLYNEQFF. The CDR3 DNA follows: TGTGCCAGCACATTTGGGGTGCGGGACTTATACAATGAGCAGTTCTTC.

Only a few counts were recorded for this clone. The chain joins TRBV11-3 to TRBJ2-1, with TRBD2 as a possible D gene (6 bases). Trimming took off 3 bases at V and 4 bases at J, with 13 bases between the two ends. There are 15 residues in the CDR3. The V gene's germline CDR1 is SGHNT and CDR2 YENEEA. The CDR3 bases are TGTGCCAGCAGCTTCGGGGGAGCGGGTTACAATGAGCAGTTCTTC. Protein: CASSFGGAGYNEQFF.

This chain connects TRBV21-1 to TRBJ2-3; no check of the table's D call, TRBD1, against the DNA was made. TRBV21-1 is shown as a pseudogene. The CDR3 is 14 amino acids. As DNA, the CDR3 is TGTGCCAGCAGCAAAGGACAGGGGACAGATACGCAGTATTTT. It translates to CASSKGQGTDTQYF.

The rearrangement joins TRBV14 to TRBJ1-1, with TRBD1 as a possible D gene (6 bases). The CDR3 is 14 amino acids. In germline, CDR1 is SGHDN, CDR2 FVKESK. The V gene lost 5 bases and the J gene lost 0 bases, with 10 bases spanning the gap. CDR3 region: CASSTQGMNTEAFF. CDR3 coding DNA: TGTGCCAGCAGCACCCAGGGGATGAACACTGAAGCTTTCTTT.

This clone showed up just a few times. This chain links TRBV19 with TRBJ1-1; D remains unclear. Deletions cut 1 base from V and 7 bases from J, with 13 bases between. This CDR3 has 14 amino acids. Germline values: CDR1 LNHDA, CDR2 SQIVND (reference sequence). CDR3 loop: CASSIAAGTSEAFF. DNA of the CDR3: TGTGCCAGTAGTATAGCTGCAGGAACAAGTGAAGCTTTCTTT.

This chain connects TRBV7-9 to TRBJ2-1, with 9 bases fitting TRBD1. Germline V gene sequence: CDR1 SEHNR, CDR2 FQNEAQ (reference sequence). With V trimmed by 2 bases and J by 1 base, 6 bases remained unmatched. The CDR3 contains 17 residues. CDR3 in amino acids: CASSLIQGAWSYNEQFF. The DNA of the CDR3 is TGTGCCAGCAGCTTAATACAGGGGGCTTGGTCCTACAATGAGCAGTTCTTC.

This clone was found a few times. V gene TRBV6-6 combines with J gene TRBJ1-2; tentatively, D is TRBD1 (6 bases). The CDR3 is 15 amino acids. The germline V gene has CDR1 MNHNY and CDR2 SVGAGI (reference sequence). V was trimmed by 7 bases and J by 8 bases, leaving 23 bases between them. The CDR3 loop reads CASNNREVGIRGYTF. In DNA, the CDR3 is TGTGCCAGCAACAACAGGGAAGTGGGGATTAGGGGCTACACCTTC.

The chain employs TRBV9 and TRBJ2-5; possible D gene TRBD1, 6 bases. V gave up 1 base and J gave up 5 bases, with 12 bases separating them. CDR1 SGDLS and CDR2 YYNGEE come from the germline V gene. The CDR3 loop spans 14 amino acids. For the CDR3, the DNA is TGTGCCAGCAGCGTATTGGGGGCCGTGGAGACCCAGTACTTC. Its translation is CASSVLGAVETQYF. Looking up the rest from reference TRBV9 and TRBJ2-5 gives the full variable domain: DSGVTQTPKHLITATGQRVTLRCSPRSGDLSVYWYQQSLDQGLQFLIQYYNGEERAKGNILERFSAQQFPDLHSELNLSSLELGDSALYFCASSVLGAVETQYFGPGTRLLVL.

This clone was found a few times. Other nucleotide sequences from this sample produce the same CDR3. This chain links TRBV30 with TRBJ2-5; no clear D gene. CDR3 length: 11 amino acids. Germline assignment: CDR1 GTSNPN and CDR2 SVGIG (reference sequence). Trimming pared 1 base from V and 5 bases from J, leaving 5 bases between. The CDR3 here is CAWSGAETQYF. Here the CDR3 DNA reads TGTGCCTGGAGTGGAGCTGAGACCCAGTACTTC. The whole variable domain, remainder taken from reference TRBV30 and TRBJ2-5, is SQTIHQWPATLVQPVGSPLSLECTVEGTSNPNLYWYRQAAGRGLQLLFYSVGIGQISSEVPQNLSASRPQDRQFILSSKKLLLSDSGFYLCAWSGAETQYFGPGTRLLVL.

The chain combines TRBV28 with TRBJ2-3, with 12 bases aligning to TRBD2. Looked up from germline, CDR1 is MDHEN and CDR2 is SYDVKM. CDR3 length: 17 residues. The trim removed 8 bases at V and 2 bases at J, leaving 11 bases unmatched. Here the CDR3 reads CASGLAGGAGATDTQYF. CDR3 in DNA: TGTGCCAGCGGGCTAGCGGGAGGGGCTGGGGCCACAGATACGCAGTATTTT.

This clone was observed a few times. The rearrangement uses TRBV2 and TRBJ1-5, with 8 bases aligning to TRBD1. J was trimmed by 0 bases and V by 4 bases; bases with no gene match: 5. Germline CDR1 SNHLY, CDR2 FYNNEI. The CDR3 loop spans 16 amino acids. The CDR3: CASSARTGISNQPQHF. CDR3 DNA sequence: TGTGCCAGCAGTGCCCGGACAGGGATTAGCAATCAGCCCCAGCATTTT.

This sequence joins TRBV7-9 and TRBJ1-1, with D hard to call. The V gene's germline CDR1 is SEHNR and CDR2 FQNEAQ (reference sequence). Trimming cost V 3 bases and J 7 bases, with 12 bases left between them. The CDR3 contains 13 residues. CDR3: CASSFPLNLEAFF. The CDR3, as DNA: TGTGCCAGCAGCTTTCCACTAAACCTTGAAGCTTTCTTT.

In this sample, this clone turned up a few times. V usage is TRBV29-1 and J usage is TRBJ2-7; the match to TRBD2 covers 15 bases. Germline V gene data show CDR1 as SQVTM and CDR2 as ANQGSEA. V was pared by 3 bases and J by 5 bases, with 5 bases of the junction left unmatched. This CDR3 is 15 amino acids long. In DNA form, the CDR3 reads TGCAGCGTTGATGGGACTAGCGGGAGGAAGGACGAGCAGTACTTC. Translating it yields CSVDGTSGRKDEQYF.

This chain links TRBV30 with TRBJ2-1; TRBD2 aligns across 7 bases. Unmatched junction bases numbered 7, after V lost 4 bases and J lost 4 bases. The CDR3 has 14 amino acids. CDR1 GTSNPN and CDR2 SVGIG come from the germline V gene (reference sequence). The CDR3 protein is CAWNGGSSYNEQFF. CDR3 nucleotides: TGTGCCTGGAATGGCGGGAGTTCATACAATGAGCAGTTCTTC.

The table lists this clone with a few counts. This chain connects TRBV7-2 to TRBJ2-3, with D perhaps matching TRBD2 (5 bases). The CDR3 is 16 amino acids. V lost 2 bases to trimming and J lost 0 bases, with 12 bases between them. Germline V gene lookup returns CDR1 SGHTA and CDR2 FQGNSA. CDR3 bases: TGTGCCAGCAGCTTATGGCGGGTGGCTAGCACAGATACGCAGTATTTT. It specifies CASSLWRVASTDTQYF.

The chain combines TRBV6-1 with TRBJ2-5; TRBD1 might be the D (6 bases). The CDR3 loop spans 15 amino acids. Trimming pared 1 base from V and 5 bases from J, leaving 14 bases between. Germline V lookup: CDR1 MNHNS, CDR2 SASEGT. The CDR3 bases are TGTGCCAGCAGTGAAGTTAGGGGGAAAGGGGAGACCCAGTACTTC. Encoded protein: CASSEVRGKGETQYF.

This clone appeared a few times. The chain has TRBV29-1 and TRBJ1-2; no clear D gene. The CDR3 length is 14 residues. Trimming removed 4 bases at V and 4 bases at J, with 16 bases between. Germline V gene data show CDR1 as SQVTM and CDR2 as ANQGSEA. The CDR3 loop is CSVGDRTRGYGYTF. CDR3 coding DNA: TGCAGCGTTGGCGACCGGACCCGGGGCTATGGCTACACCTTC.

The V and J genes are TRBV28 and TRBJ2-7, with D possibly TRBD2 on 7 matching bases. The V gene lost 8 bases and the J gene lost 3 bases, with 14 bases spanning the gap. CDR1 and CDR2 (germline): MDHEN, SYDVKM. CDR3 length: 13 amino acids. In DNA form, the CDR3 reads TGTGCCAGCCCTGGGGGGGCAAGCTACGAGCAGTACTTC. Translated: CASPGGASYEQYF.

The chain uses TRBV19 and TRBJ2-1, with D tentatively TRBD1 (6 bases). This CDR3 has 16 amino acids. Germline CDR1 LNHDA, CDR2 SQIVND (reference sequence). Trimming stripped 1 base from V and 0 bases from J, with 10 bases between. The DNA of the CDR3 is TGTGCCAGTAGTATAGCCACAGGGAGCTCCTACAATGAGCAGTTCTTC. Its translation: CASSIATGSSYNEQFF.

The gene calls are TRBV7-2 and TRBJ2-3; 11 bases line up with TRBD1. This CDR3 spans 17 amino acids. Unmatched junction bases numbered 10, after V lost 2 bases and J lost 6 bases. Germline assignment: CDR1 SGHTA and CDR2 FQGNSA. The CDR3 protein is CASSLRLGQGGSDTQYF. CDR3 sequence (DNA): TGTGCCAGCAGCTTAAGGCTGGGACAGGGGGGGTCGGATACGCAGTATTTT.

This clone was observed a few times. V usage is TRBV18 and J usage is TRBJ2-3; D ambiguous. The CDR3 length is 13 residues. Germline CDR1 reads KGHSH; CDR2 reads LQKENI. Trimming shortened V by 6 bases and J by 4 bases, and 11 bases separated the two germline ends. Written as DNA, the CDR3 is TGTGCCAGCTCGCCGCAAGAGGCAGATACGCAGTATTTT. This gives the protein CASSPQEADTQYF.

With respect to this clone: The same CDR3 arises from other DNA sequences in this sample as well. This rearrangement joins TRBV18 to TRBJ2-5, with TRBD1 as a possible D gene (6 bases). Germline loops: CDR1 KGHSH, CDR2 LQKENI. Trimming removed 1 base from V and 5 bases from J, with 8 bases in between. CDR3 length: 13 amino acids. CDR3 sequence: CASSPQGEETQYF. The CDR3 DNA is TGTGCCAGCTCACCACAGGGGGAGGAGACCCAGTACTTC.

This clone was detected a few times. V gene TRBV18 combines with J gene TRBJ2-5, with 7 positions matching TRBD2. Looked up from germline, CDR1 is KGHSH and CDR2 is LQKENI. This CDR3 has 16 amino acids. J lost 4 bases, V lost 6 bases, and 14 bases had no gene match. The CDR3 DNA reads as TGTGCCAGCTCTAGGCGGGAGCCCCGGTCAGGAGAGACCCAGTACTTC. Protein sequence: CASSRREPRSGETQYF. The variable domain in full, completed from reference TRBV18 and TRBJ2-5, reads NAGVMQNPRHLVRRRGQEARLRCSPMKGHSHVYWYRQLPEEGLKFMVYLQKENIIDESGMPKERFSAEFPKEGPSILRIQQVVRGDSAAYFCASSRREPRSGETQYFGPGTRLLVL.

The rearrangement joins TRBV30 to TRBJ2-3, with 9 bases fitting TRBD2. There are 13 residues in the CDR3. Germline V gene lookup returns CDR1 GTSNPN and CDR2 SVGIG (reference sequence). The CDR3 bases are TGTGCGCGAAGGACTAGCGGCACAGATACGCAGTATTTT. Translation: CARRTSGTDTQYF.

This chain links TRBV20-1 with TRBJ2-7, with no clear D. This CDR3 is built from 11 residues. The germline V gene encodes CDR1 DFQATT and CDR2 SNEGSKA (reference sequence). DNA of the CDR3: TGCGCCCCTCAGGCCACCTACGAGCAGTACTTC. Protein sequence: CAPQATYEQYF.

CDR3: CASSVQGAIGEKLFF. The CDR3 region has the DNA TGTGCCAGCAGCGTTCAGGGGGCGATTGGGGAAAAACTGTTTTTT. V usage is TRBV5-4 and J usage is TRBJ1-4; TRBD1 matches at 8 bases. Looked up from germline, CDR1 is SGHNT and CDR2 is YYREEE (reference sequence). The CDR3 length is 15 residues. Unmatched junction bases numbered 10, after V lost 4 bases and J lost 8 bases.

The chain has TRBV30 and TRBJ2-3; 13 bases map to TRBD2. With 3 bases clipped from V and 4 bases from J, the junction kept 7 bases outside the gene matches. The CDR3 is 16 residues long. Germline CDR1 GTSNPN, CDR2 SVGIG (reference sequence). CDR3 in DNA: TGTGCCTGGAGGAAACTAGCGGGAGGGCCGTCAGATACGCAGTATTTT. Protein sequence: CAWRKLAGGPSDTQYF.

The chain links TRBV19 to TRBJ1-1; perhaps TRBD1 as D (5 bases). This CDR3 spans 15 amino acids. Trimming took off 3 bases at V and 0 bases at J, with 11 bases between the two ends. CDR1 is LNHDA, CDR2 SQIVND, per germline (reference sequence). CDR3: CASSIRGTVNTEAFF. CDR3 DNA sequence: TGTGCCAGTAGTATCCGCGGGACGGTGAACACTGAAGCTTTCTTT. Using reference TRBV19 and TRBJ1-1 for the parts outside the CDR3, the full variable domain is DGGITQSPKYLFRKEGQNVTLSCEQNLNHDAMYWYRQDPGQGLRLIYYSQIVNDFQKGDIAEGYSVSREKKESFPLTVTSAQKNPTAFYLCASSIRGTVNTEAFFGQGTRLTVV.